This T cell receptor beta chain was recorded in a study of T cell responses to AZD1222 COVID-19 vaccine. Whole-study findings and limits: Donors were chiefly white British, with a greater number of females, and clonal diversity was perhaps underestimated. Rises in breadth and depth of Spike-specific TCRs came after two AZD1222 doses.

Germline V gene data show CDR1 as KGHSH and CDR2 as LQKENI. The V segment lost 2 bases and the J segment 5 bases; nucleotides outside the gene matches: 13. This CDR3 contains 17 residues. To note about this clone: Its antigen remains unknown.

Generated by immunoSEQ multiplex PCR, the TCRdb table keeps only in-frame clones and is missing some. The sample has some 180,000 clones; roughly 87% are singletons. The J gene is TRBJ1-1, the V gene TRBV18; 8 nucleotides match TRBD1. The material sequenced was peripheral blood, taken 28 days after the second AZD1222 dose. The clonotype was recovered from an adult who received the AZD1222 COVID-19 vaccine. The CDR3 region is CASSPIFPGGGFTEAFF. DNA for the CDR3: TGTGCCAGCTCACCAATATTCCCAGGGGGCGGTTTTACTGAAGCTTTCTTT.